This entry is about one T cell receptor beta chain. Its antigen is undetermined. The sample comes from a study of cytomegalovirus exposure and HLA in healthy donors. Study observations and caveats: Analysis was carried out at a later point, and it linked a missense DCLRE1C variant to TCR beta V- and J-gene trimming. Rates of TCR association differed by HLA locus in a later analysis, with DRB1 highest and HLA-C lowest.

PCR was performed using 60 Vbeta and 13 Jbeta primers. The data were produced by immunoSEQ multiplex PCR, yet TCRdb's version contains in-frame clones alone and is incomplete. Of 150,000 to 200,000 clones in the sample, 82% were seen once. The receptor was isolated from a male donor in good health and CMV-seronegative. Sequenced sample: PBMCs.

The CDR3 sequence: CASSRSGTTSYNEQFF. The CDR3 DNA follows: TGTGCCAGCAGTCGGTCCGGGACTACGTCCTACAATGAGCAGTTCTTC. The rearrangement links TRBV6-6 to TRBJ2-1; 7 positions match TRBD2. V shed 5 bases and J 1 base; nucleotides not matched to a gene: 8. The germline V gene encodes CDR1 MNHNY and CDR2 SVGAGI (reference sequence). The CDR3 is 16 residues long.